The 3 T cell receptor beta chains in this list originate from one sample, sequenced in a study of long-term antiretroviral therapy in people with HIV. This was the immunoSEQ v3.0 assay at survey level. TCRdb keeps only in-frame clones here, not all; method: immunoSEQ multiplex PCR. Here the sample spans about 25,000 clones, 65% to 90% being singletons. Material: unsorted PBMCs, obtained 1.2 years after starting antiretroviral therapy. The receptors originated from a middle-aged man with HIV.

This clone was recorded only once. CDR3 region: CSVEGAPGRNTEAFF. The DNA of the CDR3 is TGCAGCGTTGAAGGGGCCCCAGGAAGGAACACTGAAGCTTTCTTT. This chain connects TRBV29-1 to TRBJ1-1; no definite D call. Germline CDR1 is SQVTM and CDR2 is ANQGSEA. The CDR3 totals 15 residues. V gave up 1 base and J gave up 1 base, with 13 bases separating them.

The CDR3: CASRQMTSGDQETQYF. CDR3 coding DNA: TGCGCCAGCAGACAGATGACTAGCGGGGACCAAGAGACCCAGTACTTC. This rearrangement joins TRBV5-1 to TRBJ2-5, with TRBD2 identical over 11 bases. Unmatched junction bases numbered 6, after V lost 5 bases and J lost 0 bases. The CDR3 runs to 16 residues. Looked up from germline, CDR1 is SGHRS and CDR2 is YFSETQ.

A note on this clone: One end of the junction fails to match germline, which may point to a read error. The V call is TRBV7-3, the J call TRBJ2-7; 11 bases map to TRBD2. CDR3 length: 14 amino acids. CDR1 and CDR2 (germline): SGHTA, FQGTGA. In DNA form, the CDR3 reads TGTGCCAGCAGTTTAACTAGCGGGGGACACGAGCAGTACTTC. Protein sequence: CASSLTSGGHEQYF.